The rows below give T cell receptor beta chains drawn from one sample of a study of T cells after posttransplantation cyclophosphamide. Generated by immunoSEQ multiplex PCR, the TCRdb table keeps only in-frame clones and is missing some. Of about 32,000 clones listed, 70% to 90% were seen once; the top ten hold 15%. The specimen was PBMCs. The source is a woman aged 40 to 50 with a blood cancer, CMV-positive, and with a related stem cell donor. Each CDR3 is given with its conserved first and last residue. A D gene is named only where the DNA matches it firmly. A clone size is listed for some rows: how often the clone was seen (once, few, many), or a class if it is expanded.

abundance: NA; j_gene: TRBJ1-5; v_gene: TRBV15; d_gene: NA; CDR3nt: TGTGCCACCAGCAGATGGGGAGAGAATCAGCCCCAGCATTTT; CDR3aa: CATSRWGENQPQHF
abundance: once; j_gene: TRBJ2-2; v_gene: TRBV9; d_gene: TRBD1; CDR3nt: TGTGCCAGCAGCGTAGGACAGGGGGCAGGGACCGGGGAGCTGTTTTTT; CDR3aa: CASSVGQGAGTGELFF
abundance: NA; j_gene: TRBJ2-3; v_gene: TRBV28; d_gene: NA; CDR3nt: TGTGCCAGCAGTTCTCCCTCGGAGAGAGGCACAGATACGCAGTATTTT; CDR3aa: CASSSPSERGTDTQYF
abundance: NA; j_gene: TRBJ2-7; v_gene: TRBV5-4; d_gene: NA; CDR3nt: TGTGCCAGCAGCTTGGCCTCTCCTGACAGTCAGTACGAGCAGTACTTC; CDR3aa: CASSLASPDSQYEQYF
abundance: NA; j_gene: TRBJ1-1; v_gene: TRBV5-1; d_gene: TRBD1; CDR3nt: TGCGCCAGCAGCTTGGAAACCGGGACAGGGCGGTCTGAAGCTTTCTTT; CDR3aa: CASSLETGTGRSEAFF
abundance: NA; j_gene: TRBJ2-7; v_gene: TRBV4-1; d_gene: NA; CDR3nt: TGCGCCAGCAGCCAGTTGGACAGTGGGACCTACGAGCAGTACTTC; CDR3aa: CASSQLDSGTYEQYF
abundance: NA; j_gene: TRBJ2-1; v_gene: TRBV4-3; d_gene: TRBD1; CDR3nt: TGCGCCAGCAGCCAAGATTTCTGGACAGGGTCCTACAATGAGCAGTTCTTC; CDR3aa: CASSQDFWTGSYNEQFF
abundance: once; j_gene: TRBJ1-1; v_gene: TRBV4-3; d_gene: TRBD1; CDR3nt: TGCGCCAGCAGCCAAGGGACAGGGGGCGTAGCTGAAGCTTTCTTT; CDR3aa: CASSQGTGGVAEAFF
abundance: NA; j_gene: TRBJ1-1; v_gene: TRBV4-1; d_gene: TRBD1; CDR3nt: TGCGCCAGCAGCCACTTCGATGGACAGGGGGACACTGAAGCTTTCTTT; CDR3aa: CASSHFDGQGDTEAFF
abundance: NA; j_gene: TRBJ2-2; v_gene: TRBV5-5; d_gene: TRBD1; CDR3nt: TGTGCCAGCAGCTTGGTATGGACAGGGGTTGGCGGGGAGCTGTTTTTT; CDR3aa: CASSLVWTGVGGELFF
abundance: once; j_gene: TRBJ2-1; v_gene: TRBV7-6; d_gene: TRBD2; CDR3nt: TGTGCCAGCAGCTTAGAGGTGCTAGCGGGGGGGCGCAATGAGCAGTTCTTC; CDR3aa: CASSLEVLAGGRNEQFF
abundance: NA; j_gene: TRBJ1-6; v_gene: TRBV9; d_gene: TRBD1; CDR3nt: TGTGCCAGCAGCGTAGACAGGGGTAAACATTCCCCCCTCCACTTT; CDR3aa: CASSVDRGKHSPLHF
abundance: NA; j_gene: TRBJ2-2; v_gene: TRBV6-6; d_gene: NA; CDR3nt: TGTGCCAGCAGTCCCTTGGCGGGGTCGAACACCGGGGAGCTGTTTTTT; CDR3aa: CASSPLAGSNTGELFF
abundance: NA; j_gene: TRBJ2-2; v_gene: TRBV7-2; d_gene: TRBD2; CDR3nt: TGTGCCAGCAGCTTCCCTCGGGCTAGCGGGGGAGTAAACACCGGGGAGCTGTTTTTT; CDR3aa: CASSFPRASGGVNTGELFF
abundance: NA; j_gene: TRBJ1-2; v_gene: TRBV4-2; d_gene: NA; CDR3nt: TGTGCCAGCAGCCAAGAAGGGCGGGGGGGCTCGGATGGCTACACCTTC; CDR3aa: CASSQEGRGGSDGYTF
abundance: NA; j_gene: TRBJ1-2; v_gene: TRBV5-5; d_gene: NA; CDR3nt: TGTGCCAGCAGCTTGGAACCTTCGGGGTACGGCTATGGCTACACCTTC; CDR3aa: CASSLEPSGYGYGYTF
abundance: NA; j_gene: TRBJ2-6; v_gene: TRBV9; d_gene: NA; CDR3nt: TGTGCCAGCAGCGTAGTAGGGGGGGCTACAGCTTCCTCTGGGGCCAACGTCCTGACTTTC; CDR3aa: CASSVVGGATASSGANVLTF
abundance: NA; j_gene: TRBJ1-4; v_gene: TRBV7-6; d_gene: NA; CDR3nt: TGTGCCAGCAGTCGACAGGTTAATGAAAAACTGTTTTTT; CDR3aa: CASSRQVNEKLFF
abundance: NA; j_gene: TRBJ1-1; v_gene: TRBV7-8; d_gene: NA; CDR3nt: TGTGCCAGCAGCCCTGCGGTGGGTCAAAAGAACACTGAAGCTTTCTTT; CDR3aa: CASSPAVGQKNTEAFF
abundance: NA; j_gene: TRBJ1-2; v_gene: TRBV5-1; d_gene: NA; CDR3nt: TGCGCCAGCAGCTTGGCCGGGAACTATGGCTACACCTTC; CDR3aa: CASSLAGNYGYTF
abundance: NA; j_gene: TRBJ1-6; v_gene: TRBV19; d_gene: NA; CDR3nt: TGTGCCAGTAGTGCGGACGGGAGCTCCTATAATTCCCCCCTCCACTTT; CDR3aa: CASSADGSSYNSPLHF
abundance: NA; j_gene: TRBJ2-5; v_gene: TRBV7-9; d_gene: TRBD2; CDR3nt: TGTGCCAGCAGCTCGCTAGCGGGGGGCACCCAGTACTTC; CDR3aa: CASSSLAGGTQYF
abundance: once; j_gene: TRBJ2-1; v_gene: TRBV11-3; d_gene: NA; CDR3nt: TGTGCCAGCAGCTTAGAGAGGGTGAATGAGCAGTTCTTC; CDR3aa: CASSLERVNEQFF
abundance: few; j_gene: TRBJ1-3; v_gene: TRBV6-1; d_gene: NA; CDR3nt: TGTGCCAGCACTCTGGACAGCTCTGGAAACACCATATATTTT; CDR3aa: CASTLDSSGNTIYF
abundance: NA; j_gene: TRBJ2-3; v_gene: TRBV5-1; d_gene: TRBD2; CDR3nt: TGCGCCAGCAGCTTGGAGCTAGCGGGGGCCACCAGGGCAGATACGCAGTATTTT; CDR3aa: CASSLELAGATRADTQYF
abundance: once; j_gene: TRBJ1-2; v_gene: TRBV6-1; d_gene: TRBD1; CDR3nt: TGTGCCAGCAGTGTTACGGGACAGGGGAAGGGAGGCTACACCTTC; CDR3aa: CASSVTGQGKGGYTF
abundance: NA; j_gene: TRBJ2-3; v_gene: TRBV7-9; d_gene: NA; CDR3nt: TGTGCCAGCAGCTCCAGTTTGGGGGGGCTAAAAGATACGCAGTATTTT; CDR3aa: CASSSSLGGLKDTQYF
abundance: NA; j_gene: TRBJ1-1; v_gene: TRBV18; d_gene: TRBD1; CDR3nt: TGTGCCAGCTCACCCCTAGGACAGGGAATTTCGAACACTGAAGCTTTCTTT; CDR3aa: CASSPLGQGISNTEAFF
abundance: NA; j_gene: TRBJ1-1; v_gene: TRBV7-2; d_gene: NA; CDR3nt: TGTGCCAGCAGCTTAGCGCTATTGGGGGGAGTGAACACTGAAGCTTTCTTT; CDR3aa: CASSLALLGGVNTEAFF
abundance: NA; j_gene: TRBJ2-5; v_gene: TRBV5-1; d_gene: NA; CDR3nt: TGCGCCAGCAGCTTGGAGGCGGGGTCCCAAGAGACCCAGTACTTC; CDR3aa: CASSLEAGSQETQYF
abundance: NA; j_gene: TRBJ2-4; v_gene: TRBV9; d_gene: NA; CDR3nt: TGTGCCAGCAGCGTAGATCCAGTCCAAAACATTCAGTACTTC; CDR3aa: CASSVDPVQNIQYF
abundance: NA; j_gene: TRBJ2-4; v_gene: TRBV29-1; d_gene: NA; CDR3nt: TGCAGCGTTCCACATGACGGCCGGGGGAACATTCAGTACTTC; CDR3aa: CSVPHDGRGNIQYF
abundance: NA; j_gene: TRBJ2-7; v_gene: TRBV6-5; d_gene: TRBD1; CDR3nt: TGTGCCAGCAGGAAGCTAGGACAGGGAGTAACGGAGCAGTACTTC; CDR3aa: CASRKLGQGVTEQYF
abundance: NA; j_gene: TRBJ1-3; v_gene: TRBV4-3; d_gene: NA; CDR3nt: TGCGCCAGCAGCCAAGCAATGTCCTCTGGAAACACCATATATTTT; CDR3aa: CASSQAMSSGNTIYF
abundance: NA; j_gene: TRBJ1-2; v_gene: TRBV28; d_gene: NA; CDR3nt: TGTGCCAGCAGACTCCCCGGGTTCTCCCACTATGGCTACACCTTC; CDR3aa: CASRLPGFSHYGYTF
abundance: NA; j_gene: TRBJ2-1; v_gene: TRBV29-1; d_gene: NA; CDR3nt: TGCAGCGTTGAGGTTCAGGGCGACTTAAACAATGAGCAGTTCTTC; CDR3aa: CSVEVQGDLNNEQFF
abundance: NA; j_gene: TRBJ2-3; v_gene: TRBV9; d_gene: TRBD2; CDR3nt: TGTGCCAGCAGCCCCGGGAGGGCAGATACGCAGTATTTT; CDR3aa: CASSPGRADTQYF
abundance: NA; j_gene: TRBJ2-2; v_gene: TRBV4-2; d_gene: NA; CDR3nt: TGTGCCAGCAGCCAAGATCAGGGCAGGAGCCTGTTTTTT; CDR3aa: CASSQDQGRSLFF
abundance: NA; j_gene: TRBJ1-1; v_gene: TRBV7-2; d_gene: TRBD1; CDR3nt: TGTGCCATCCAATCTCCAGGGGGGACTGAAGCTTTCTTT; CDR3aa: CAIQSPGGTEAFF
abundance: few; j_gene: TRBJ1-5; v_gene: TRBV2; d_gene: NA; CDR3nt: TGTGCCAGCAGTGAGACAGCCTATCAGCCCCAGCATTTT; CDR3aa: CASSETAYQPQHF
abundance: NA; j_gene: TRBJ2-5; v_gene: TRBV4-1; d_gene: NA; CDR3nt: TGCGCCAGCAGCTCCGACGGTTGGAAAGAGGAAGAGACCCAGTACTTC; CDR3aa: CASSSDGWKEEETQYF
abundance: NA; j_gene: TRBJ2-1; v_gene: TRBV7-9; d_gene: TRBD2; CDR3nt: TGTGCCAGCAGCTTATATAGCGGGGAGGGTGAGCAGTTCTTC; CDR3aa: CASSLYSGEGEQFF
abundance: NA; j_gene: TRBJ1-5; v_gene: TRBV5-1; d_gene: TRBD1; CDR3nt: TGCGCCAGCAGCCCGTGGGCTATAGGGACAGGGGATGGCAATCAGCCCCAGCATTTT; CDR3aa: CASSPWAIGTGDGNQPQHF